The 23 T cell receptor beta chains listed next were all sequenced from one sample in a study of cytomegalovirus exposure and HLA in healthy donors. Primers: 60 Vbeta forward and 13 Jbeta reverse. The assay was immunoSEQ multiplex PCR, and TCRdb's table has in-frame clones only and misses some. The sample table sets out approximately 100,000 clones. Sequencing used PBMCs. These receptors were obtained from a man aged 35 to 55 in good health and CMV-seronegative.

The chain has TRBV9 and TRBJ2-1; 8 bases are a match to TRBD2. Germline V gene lookup returns CDR1 SGDLS and CDR2 YYNGEE. The J segment lost 9 bases and the V segment lost 4 bases, leaving 15 bases of the junction unmatched. The CDR3 consists of 16 residues. Written as DNA, the CDR3 is TGTGCCAGCAGCCCCGGGGGGGCTAGGAGGGGGGGTGAGCAGTTCTTC. Protein sequence: CASSPGGARRGGEQFF.

The chain links TRBV5-6 to TRBJ1-6; D is unresolved. This CDR3 contains 14 residues. Germline lookup yields CDR1 SGHDT and CDR2 YYEEEE. Deletions cut 0 bases from V and 4 bases from J, with 5 bases between. CDR3 in DNA: TGTGCCAGCAGCTTGGCGGGGTATAATTCACCCCTCCACTTT. Protein sequence: CASSLAGYNSPLHF.

This sequence joins TRBV2 and TRBJ1-2; 7 nucleotides match TRBD1. The length of the CDR3 is 13 residues. CDR1 is SNHLY, CDR2 FYNNEI, per germline. Losses at the gene ends were 4 bases for V and 13 bases for J; bases not matched to a gene: 12. The DNA of the CDR3 is TGTGCCAGCAGTGTTTCGCGACAGGGATTCCCCACCTTC. It codes for CASSVSRQGFPTF.

V and J are TRBV5-1 and TRBJ1-5; D remains ambiguous. The CDR3 has 13 residues. The V end was cut by 4 bases, the J end by 2 bases, with 7 bases between. The germline gives CDR1 SGHRS, CDR2 YFSETQ. As DNA, the CDR3 is TGCGCCAGCAGCGCAGGTGGCAATCAGCCCCAGCATTTT. Amino acids: CASSAGGNQPQHF.

V is TRBV19 and J is TRBJ1-2, with D possibly being TRBD1 (6 bases). CDR3 size: 15 residues. Trimming removed 3 bases at V and 4 bases at J, with 15 bases between. Germline-derived CDR1 and CDR2 are LNHDA and SQIVND (reference sequence). The CDR3 loop reads CASSILQGHFYGYTF. The CDR3, as DNA: TGTGCCAGTAGTATCCTGCAGGGACACTTCTATGGCTACACCTTC.

J is TRBJ2-5 and V is TRBV2, with D perhaps TRBD2 (6 bases). The last part of the DNA fits TRBJ2-7 better; the J call may be wrong. The CDR3 has 14 amino acids. Germline CDR1 reads SNHLY; CDR2 reads FYNNEI. This CDR3 reads CASSGGGVRYEQYF. CDR3 coding DNA: TGTGCCAGCAGTGGCGGAGGGGTCCGATACGAGCAGTACTTC.

This chain uses TRBV19 with TRBJ2-2, with 7 nucleotides matching TRBD1. Germline loops: CDR1 LNHDA, CDR2 SQIVND (reference sequence). V shed 4 bases, J shed 5 bases, and the junction held 7 bases outside the gene matches. The CDR3 has 15 amino acids. CDR3 sequence reads: CASSTSTGRTGELFF. The CDR3 coding sequence is TGTGCCAGTAGTACCTCGACAGGGAGAACCGGGGAGCTGTTTTTT.

The chain joins TRBV14 to TRBJ2-7; D is ambiguous. The CDR3 is made up of 14 amino acids. Germline V lookup: CDR1 SGHDN, CDR2 FVKESK. V gave up 3 bases and J gave up 2 bases, with 11 bases separating them. The chain's CDR3 is CASSQYSGPYEQYF. In nucleotides, the CDR3 is TGTGCCAGCAGCCAGTATTCCGGTCCCTACGAGCAGTACTTC.

In regard to this clone: The junction departs from the called germline gene at one end, perhaps through a read error. This chain uses TRBV5-4 with TRBJ2-7; tentatively, D is TRBD1 (6 bases). The length of the CDR3 is 12 residues. The germline CDR1 and CDR2 sequences are SGHNT and YYREEE (reference sequence). The CDR3 sequence: CASSSYRDKPLF. In DNA form, the CDR3 reads TGTGCCAGCAGCTCGTACCGGGACAAGCCCTTGTTC. Filled out from reference TRBV5-4 and TRBJ2-7, the complete variable domain reads ETGVTQSPTHLIKTRGQQVTLRCSSQSGHNTVSWYQQALGQGPQFIFQYYREEENGRGNFPPRFSGLQFPNYSSELNVNALELDDSALYLCASSSYRDKPLFGPGTRLTVT.

V usage is TRBV7-6 and J usage is TRBJ2-1; no firm D call. The CDR3 consists of 12 residues. The germline V gene has CDR1 SGHVS and CDR2 FNYEAQ. The ends were cut back, 3 bases at V and 5 bases at J, with 5 bases in the middle. CDR3 region: CASSFGNNEQFF. CDR3 DNA sequence: TGTGCCAGCAGCTTCGGTAACAATGAGCAGTTCTTC.

The chain joins TRBV5-4 to TRBJ2-5; TRBD2 is a possible D gene (5 bases). The last part of the DNA fits TRBJ2-7 better; the J call may be wrong. Looked up from germline, CDR1 is SGHNT and CDR2 is YYREEE (reference sequence). The CDR3 is 16 residues long. The CDR3 region is CASSPLRGNSFSEQYF. The DNA for the CDR3 is TGTGCCAGCAGTCCCCTTCGGGGTAACTCGTTCTCCGAGCAGTACTTC.

The rearrangement uses TRBV19 and TRBJ1-2; D remains unclear. There are 13 residues in the CDR3. V was pared by 5 bases and J by 8 bases, with 15 bases between. Germline assignment: CDR1 LNHDA and CDR2 SQIVND (reference sequence). The CDR3 spells CASSPSGDRGYTF. In nucleotides, the CDR3 is TGTGCCAGTAGTCCGTCCGGGGATCGGGGCTACACCTTC. Variable domain in full (rest from reference TRBV19 and TRBJ1-2): DGGITQSPKYLFRKEGQNVTLSCEQNLNHDAMYWYRQDPGQGLRLIYYSQIVNDFQKGDIAEGYSVSREKKESFPLTVTSAQKNPTAFYLCASSPSGDRGYTFGSGTRLTVV.

V and J are TRBV19 and TRBJ2-5; possible D gene TRBD1, 5 bases. In germline, CDR1 is LNHDA, CDR2 SQIVND (reference sequence). V dropped 3 bases and J dropped 5 bases, with 7 bases sitting between them. The CDR3 is made up of 12 amino acids. The CDR3 coding sequence is TGTGCCAGTAGTATTAGGGGCGAGACCCAGTACTTC. Translating it yields CASSIRGETQYF.

This chain links TRBV28 with TRBJ2-3; the D gene is possibly TRBD1 (5 bases). The CDR3 spans 15 residues. The V and J ends lost 5 bases and 1 base respectively, with 13 bases between them. The germline V gene encodes CDR1 MDHEN and CDR2 SYDVKM. The DNA of the CDR3 is TGTGCCAGCAGTCTACAGGCGTCTGGCACAGATACGCAGTATTTT. It translates to CASSLQASGTDTQYF.

J is TRBJ2-1 and V is TRBV5-6; tentative D call: TRBD2 (5 bases). The V and J ends lost 5 bases and 4 bases respectively, with 10 bases between them. The CDR3 extends over 13 amino acids. CDR1 is SGHDT, CDR2 YYEEEE, per germline. CDR3 sequence (DNA): TGTGCCAGCAGACTAGTGGGTTACAATGAGCAGTTCTTC. Residues: CASRLVGYNEQFF.

The chain joins TRBV4-3 to TRBJ2-2, with 10 nucleotides matching TRBD2. CDR3 length equals 18 residues. V was clipped by 0 bases and J by 11 bases; unmatched bases: 15. Germline values: CDR1 LGHNA, CDR2 YSLEER. CDR3 DNA: TGCGCCAGCAGCCAAGATCTCCCTAGCGGGAGTATCGCAGAAGAGCTGTTTTTT. Amino acid sequence: CASSQDLPSGSIAEELFF.

This chain's CDR3 is CASRLAGQGYGYTF. Written as DNA, the CDR3 is TGTGCCAGCAGACTAGCGGGACAGGGCTATGGCTACACCTTC. V usage is TRBV6-1 and J usage is TRBJ1-2; TRBD1 agrees at 9 bases. J lost 4 bases, V lost 6 bases, and 6 bases had no gene match. CDR1 and CDR2 from the germline V gene are MNHNS and SASEGT. The CDR3 length is 14 residues.

The V call is TRBV14, the J call TRBJ1-1, with no clear D. This CDR3 is built from 12 residues. Trimming removed 4 bases from V and 2 bases from J, with 5 bases in between. Germline V lookup: CDR1 SGHDN, CDR2 FVKESK. The CDR3 sequence is CASSPLNTEAFF. The CDR3 coding sequence is TGTGCCAGCAGCCCTCTAAACACTGAAGCTTTCTTT.

The chain links TRBV5-1 to TRBJ2-2; 10 bases align to TRBD2. CDR3 length: 15 residues. J lost 6 bases, V lost 2 bases, and 4 bases had no gene match. The germline CDR1 and CDR2 sequences are SGHRS and YFSETQ. In nucleotides, the CDR3 is TGCGCCAGCAGCTTTTCCCTAGCGGGAGCCGGGGAGCTGTTTTTT. Translated, it gives CASSFSLAGAGELFF.

The rearrangement joins TRBV10-3 to TRBJ2-3; 8 nucleotides match TRBD2. Trimming removed 10 bases from V and 1 base from J; junction bases left unmatched: 4. This CDR3 comprises 13 residues. Looked up from germline, CDR1 is ENHRY and CDR2 is SYGVKD. CDR3 protein: CATTGGGTDTQYF. The CDR3 DNA reads TGTGCCACCACGGGGGGGGGCACAGATACGCAGTATTTT.

The CDR3 spells CASSPPGLNYGYTF. CDR3 sequence (DNA): TGTGCCAGCTCACCACCGGGCCTAAACTATGGCTACACCTTC. This rearrangement joins TRBV18 to TRBJ1-2; the D is unclear. This CDR3 has 14 residues. CDR1 is KGHSH and CDR2 is LQKENI in the germline V gene. The V gene lost 0 bases and the J gene lost 2 bases, with 7 bases spanning the gap.

The chain joins TRBV5-1 to TRBJ2-4; TRBD1 is a possible D gene (6 bases). V was pared by 5 bases and J by 9 bases, with 15 bases between. The CDR3 extends over 13 amino acids. The germline gives CDR1 SGHRS, CDR2 YFSETQ. In DNA, the CDR3 is TGCGCCAGCAGACCACAGGGAGTAGGCATTCAGTACTTC. Its translation is CASRPQGVGIQYF.

As DNA, the CDR3 is TGTGCCAGCAGCCGAGGCCAGCTTAATACGCAGTATTTT. Translation: CASSRGQLNTQYF. The genes are TRBV7-9 and TRBJ2-3; D not certain. Germline-derived CDR1 and CDR2 are SEHNR and FQNEAQ (reference sequence). The CDR3 has 13 residues. V shed 5 bases and J shed 7 bases, with 13 bases lying between them. The whole variable domain, filled in from reference TRBV7-9 and TRBJ2-3, reads DTGVSQNPRHKITKRGQNVTFRCDPISEHNRLYWYRQTLGQGPEFLTYFQNEAQLEKSRLLSDRFSAERPKGSFSTLEIQRTEQGDSAMYLCASSRGQLNTQYFGPGTRLTVL.